Each of the 21 T cell receptor beta chains below was sequenced from the same sample in a study of blood T cell repertoires in COVID-19. Here immunoSEQ multiplex PCR was the method, and the copy in TCRdb shows in-frame clones only, minus some. The data show hundreds of thousands of clones, with 75% to 90% seen just once and under 0.3% held by the top ten. Sequencing was performed on peripheral blood. These receptor sequences come from a woman younger than 35 with acute or convalescent COVID-19.

The chain couples TRBV11-3 to TRBJ1-5; D is unresolved. Trimming took off 2 bases at V and 3 bases at J, with 23 bases between the two ends. In germline, CDR1 is SGHNT, CDR2 YENEEA. This CDR3 contains 19 residues. CDR3 residues: CASSLRSRRRRQPNQPQHF. The CDR3 DNA reads as TGTGCCAGCAGCTTAAGGTCCCGACGTAGGAGGCAGCCCAATCAGCCCCAGCATTTT.

The chain uses TRBV19 and TRBJ1-5, with D perhaps TRBD1 (6 bases). Germline V gives CDR1 LNHDA, CDR2 SQIVND (reference sequence). V lost 5 bases to trimming and J lost 6 bases, with 11 bases between them. CDR3 size: 13 residues. The DNA of the CDR3 is TGTGCCAGTAGTTCCGACAGGATTCAGCCCCAGCATTTT. Translation gives CASSSDRIQPQHF.

V and J are TRBV4-1 and TRBJ1-1; D is unresolved. V lost 2 bases and J lost 5, with 21 bases in between. The CDR3 has 17 amino acids. Per the germline V gene, CDR1 is MGHRA and CDR2 is YSYEKL. CDR3 in amino acids: CASSQLTLAGRRTEAFF. The CDR3 bases are TGCGCCAGCAGCCAACTAACGTTAGCCGGGAGAAGAACTGAAGCTTTCTTT.

This chain uses TRBV7-9 with TRBJ2-7; D is perhaps TRBD1 (6 bases). Trimming pared 5 bases from V and 2 bases from J, leaving 25 bases between. Per germline, CDR1 SEHNR and CDR2 FQNEAQ (reference sequence). This CDR3 is built from 18 residues. The DNA of the CDR3 is TGTGCCAGCAGCCAACCACTTAACAGGACAGACACCACCTACGAGCAGTACTTC. This sequence encodes CASSQPLNRTDTTYEQYF.

The rearrangement links TRBV6-1 to TRBJ1-1; no reliable D call. This CDR3 has 16 residues. The germline V and J ends were trimmed by 4 bases and 0 bases, with 15 bases remaining between them. Germline V gene sequence: CDR1 MNHNS, CDR2 SASEGT. This chain's CDR3 is CASSVARRGMNTEAFF. CDR3 in DNA: TGTGCCAGCAGTGTAGCTCGGCGCGGGATGAACACTGAAGCTTTCTTT.

CDR3 sequence reads: CASREDTRNEKLFF. CDR3 DNA sequence: TGTGCCAGCCGAGAGGACACTCGAAATGAAAAACTGTTTTTT. The chain combines TRBV6-5 with TRBJ1-4, with a possible D match to TRBD1 (5 bases). The V and J ends lost 8 bases and 5 bases respectively, with 15 bases between them. The CDR3 is 14 residues long. Germline CDR1 reads MNHEY; CDR2 reads SVGAGI.

This chain links TRBV5-5 with TRBJ1-4; no clear D. The CDR3 contains 15 residues. Looked up from germline, CDR1 is SGHKS and CDR2 is YYEKEE (reference sequence). Trimming stripped 4 bases from V and 1 base from J, with 11 bases between. DNA of the CDR3: TGTGCCAGCAGCCCGTTGGGCAGAACTAATGAAAAACTGTTTTTT. Residues: CASSPLGRTNEKLFF.

CDR3: CASSDRVDNSPLHF. The DNA for the CDR3 is TGTGCCAGCAGCGACAGGGTTGATAATTCACCCCTCCACTTT. The J gene is TRBJ1-6, the V gene TRBV9; D is possibly TRBD1 (6 bases). Trimming shortened V by 3 bases and J by 5 bases, and 9 bases separated the two germline ends. CDR1 SGDLS and CDR2 YYNGEE come from the germline V gene. CDR3 length: 14 amino acids.

The V call is TRBV11-2, the J call TRBJ2-1, with D maybe TRBD1 (7 bases). The CDR3 is 14 residues long. CDR1 is SGHAT, CDR2 FQNNGV, per germline. The V gene lost 10 bases and the J gene lost 0 bases, with 13 bases spanning the gap. This CDR3 reads CATQGGTSYNEQFF. The CDR3 DNA follows: TGTGCCACCCAGGGGGGAACCTCCTACAATGAGCAGTTCTTC.

V gene TRBV5-1 combines with J gene TRBJ1-2, with 8 positions matching TRBD1. This CDR3 comprises 15 residues. Trimming took 4 bases from V and 4 from J; bases not matched to a gene: 9. Per germline, CDR1 SGHRS and CDR2 YFSETQ. The CDR3 here is CASSQTGVPTYGYTF. The CDR3, as DNA: TGCGCCAGCAGCCAGACAGGGGTCCCTACCTATGGCTACACCTTC.

This sequence joins TRBV6-2 or TRBV6-3 and TRBJ1-2, with D possibly being TRBD1 (6 bases). Germline V CDR1 and CDR2: MNHEY, SVGEGT. The CDR3 covers 12 residues. The ends were cut back, 0 bases at V and 9 bases at J, with 8 bases in the middle. The CDR3 reads CASSYSDRSYTF. The CDR3 nucleotides are TGTGCCAGCAGTTACTCGGACAGAAGCTACACCTTC.

This sequence joins TRBV6-2 or TRBV6-3 and TRBJ2-3; 9 nucleotides match TRBD2. V shed 5 bases, J shed 0 bases, and the junction held 3 bases outside the gene matches. Per the germline V gene, CDR1 is MNHEY and CDR2 is SVGEGT. This CDR3 comprises 15 residues. CDR3 amino acids: CASSSGGRSTDTQYF. CDR3 nucleotides: TGTGCCAGCAGTAGCGGGGGGCGGAGCACAGATACGCAGTATTTT.

CDR3 nucleotides: TGCGCCAGCAGCCACCCCGGACTAGCGGGGGGGCCTTCGGATACGCAGTATTTT. Amino acid sequence: CASSHPGLAGGPSDTQYF. The chain employs TRBV4-1 and TRBJ2-3; TRBD2 agrees at 15 bases. V shed 3 bases and J 6 bases; nucleotides not matched to a gene: 10. This CDR3 has 18 amino acids. CDR1 MGHRA and CDR2 YSYEKL come from the germline V gene.

V is TRBV19 and J is TRBJ2-1, with D uncertain. The CDR3 consists of 15 residues. In germline, CDR1 is LNHDA, CDR2 SQIVND (reference sequence). V lost 3 bases and J 1 base, leaving 10 bases between the germline ends. The CDR3 bases are TGTGCCAGTAGTATTGATGCGAGGTCCTACAATGAGCAGTTCTTC. Protein sequence: CASSIDARSYNEQFF. Complete variable domain (other parts from reference TRBV19 and TRBJ2-1): DGGITQSPKYLFRKEGQNVTLSCEQNLNHDAMYWYRQDPGQGLRLIYYSQIVNDFQKGDIAEGYSVSREKKESFPLTVTSAQKNPTAFYLCASSIDARSYNEQFFGPGTRLTVL.

This chain connects TRBV5-1 to TRBJ2-5, with D possibly TRBD1 on 6 matching bases. Germline-derived CDR1 and CDR2 are SGHRS and YFSETQ. Trimming removed 7 bases from V and 6 bases from J, with 13 bases in between. This CDR3 has 12 amino acids. The CDR3 loop reads CASGTQGKTQYF. In DNA, the CDR3 is TGCGCCAGCGGGACGCAGGGGAAGACCCAGTACTTC.

This clone was recorded once. The rearrangement links TRBV30 to TRBJ1-1, with D maybe TRBD1 (6 bases). Germline CDR1 is GTSNPN and CDR2 is SVGIG (reference sequence). V dropped 1 base and J dropped 1 base, with 16 bases sitting between them. The CDR3 has 16 amino acids. This CDR3 is CAWSGYPGHKNTEAFF. The DNA for the CDR3 is TGTGCCTGGAGTGGGTATCCGGGACACAAGAACACTGAAGCTTTCTTT.

This chain uses TRBV12-3 or TRBV12-4 with TRBJ1-2; D is unresolved. V was trimmed by 4 bases and J by 8 bases, leaving 11 bases between them. The CDR3 length is 12 residues. CDR3 amino acids: CASSSPQFGYTF. CDR3 nucleotides: TGTGCCAGCAGTTCCCCTCAGTTCGGCTACACCTTC.

The V and J genes are TRBV6-4 and TRBJ1-1; D perhaps matches TRBD1 (5 bases). The CDR3 has 15 amino acids. Germline CDR1 and CDR2: MRHNA and SNTAGT. V lost 8 bases to trimming and J lost 2 bases, with 18 bases between them. CDR3 region: CASSLTGDFNTEAFF. Here the CDR3 DNA reads TGTGCCAGCTCACTTACGGGGGACTTCAACACTGAAGCTTTCTTT.

This clone is a singleton in its sample. The chain is built from TRBV7-8 and TRBJ2-1; maybe TRBD2 (7 bases). CDR3 size: 14 residues. V shed 4 bases and J shed 3 bases, with 10 bases lying between them. Germline V gene data show CDR1 as SGHVS and CDR2 as FQNEAQ. This CDR3 is CASSYRGGYNEQFF. The CDR3 bases are TGTGCCAGCAGCTATAGGGGGGGCTACAATGAGCAGTTCTTC. The whole variable domain, filled in from reference TRBV7-8 and TRBJ2-1, reads GAGVSQSPRYKVAKRGQDVALRCDPISGHVSLFWYQQALGQGPEFLTYFQNEAQLDKSGLPSDRFFAERPEGSVSTLKIQRTQQEDSAVYLCASSYRGGYNEQFFGPGTRLTVL.

This chain connects TRBV18 to TRBJ2-7; 10 bases map to TRBD2. Per the germline V gene, CDR1 is KGHSH and CDR2 is LQKENI. The CDR3 has 16 residues. V lost 3 bases to trimming and J lost 0 bases; unmatched junction nucleotides: 5. This CDR3 reads CASSPPSGGSSYEQYF. The CDR3 DNA sequence: TGTGCCAGCTCACCCCCTAGCGGGGGTAGCTCCTACGAGCAGTACTTC.

The V call is TRBV10-3, the J call TRBJ2-3; maybe TRBD2 (7 bases). V gave up 4 bases and J gave up 4 bases, with 15 bases separating them. The CDR3 contains 15 residues. CDR1 is ENHRY, CDR2 SYGVKD, per germline. This CDR3 is CAISGGGTHSDTQYF. The CDR3 DNA follows: TGTGCCATCAGTGGGGGGGGCACGCATTCAGATACGCAGTATTTT.